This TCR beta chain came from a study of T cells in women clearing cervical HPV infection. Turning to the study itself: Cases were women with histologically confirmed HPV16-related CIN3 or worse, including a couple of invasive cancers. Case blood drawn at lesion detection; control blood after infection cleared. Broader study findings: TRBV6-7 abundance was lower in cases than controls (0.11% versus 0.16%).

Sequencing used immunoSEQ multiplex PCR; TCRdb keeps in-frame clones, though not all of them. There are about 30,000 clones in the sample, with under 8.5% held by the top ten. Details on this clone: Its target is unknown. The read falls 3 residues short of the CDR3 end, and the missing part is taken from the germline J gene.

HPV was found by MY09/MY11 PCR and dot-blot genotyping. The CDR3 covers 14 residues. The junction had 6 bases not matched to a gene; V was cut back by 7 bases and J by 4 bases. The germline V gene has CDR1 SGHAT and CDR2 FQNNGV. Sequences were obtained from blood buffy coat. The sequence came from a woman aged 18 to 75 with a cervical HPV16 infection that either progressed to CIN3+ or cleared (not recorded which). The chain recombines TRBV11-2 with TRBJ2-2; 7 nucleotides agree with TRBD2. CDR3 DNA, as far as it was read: TGTGCCAGCAACCCACTAGCGAGCACCGGGGAG. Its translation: CASNPLASTGE. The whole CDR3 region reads CASNPLASTGELFF.